The 26 T cell receptor beta chains below all came from one sample that was sequenced in a study of blood T cell repertoires in COVID-19. The protocol was immunoSEQ multiplex PCR, while the TCRdb copy is restricted to in-frame clones and leaves out a portion. Of under 150,000 clones listed, 84% were seen once; the top ten hold more than 4.5%. Sequencing was carried out using PBMCs or T cells enriched from blood (not recorded which). These receptor sequences come from a woman in her forties or fifties who had been exposed to COVID-19.

The chain uses TRBV13 and TRBJ1-6; TRBD1 matches 7 bases. There are 14 residues in the CDR3. Trimming removed 5 bases from V and 6 bases from J; junction bases left unmatched: 4. Per the germline V gene, CDR1 is PRHDT and CDR2 is FYEKMQ (reference sequence). CDR3 sequence: CASSPGTANSPLHF. For the CDR3, the DNA is TGTGCCAGCAGCCCAGGGACAGCTAATTCACCCCTCCACTTT.

This clone appeared many times. The chain has TRBV5-4 and TRBJ1-3, with D possibly TRBD1 on 6 matching bases. Germline V gene data show CDR1 as SGHNT and CDR2 as YYREEE (reference sequence). This CDR3 is built from 18 residues. Trimming cost V 4 bases and J 1 base, with 21 bases left between them. The CDR3 protein is CASSVGQFGLQSGNTIYF. The DNA of the CDR3 is TGTGCCAGCAGCGTCGGACAGTTCGGACTCCAATCTGGAAACACCATATATTTT.

The rearrangement uses TRBV5-1 and TRBJ1-1; D may be TRBD1 (6 bases). The CDR3 extends over 16 amino acids. Trimming pared 3 bases from V and 9 bases from J, leaving 24 bases between. CDR1 SGHRS and CDR2 YFSETQ come from the germline V gene. In DNA form, the CDR3 reads TGCGCCAGCAGCTCACAGGGAGGGTTGGAACGAGGTCAAGCTTTCTTT. It encodes CASSSQGGLERGQAFF.

This rearrangement joins TRBV19 to TRBJ1-1; 8 bases map to TRBD1. This CDR3 is built from 13 residues. Per germline, CDR1 LNHDA and CDR2 SQIVND (reference sequence). The trim removed 10 bases at V and 2 bases at J, leaving 6 bases unmatched. Written as DNA, the CDR3 is TGTGCCACGACCGCAGGGGGCAACACTGAAGCTTTCTTT. This gives the protein CATTAGGNTEAFF.

By its share, this clone is medium-sized. CDR3 protein: CASSQVQNSNQPQHF. The DNA of the CDR3 is TGTGCCAGCAGCCAAGTACAGAATAGCAATCAGCCCCAGCATTTT. This rearrangement joins TRBV4-2 to TRBJ1-5; D call uncertain. Germline V CDR1 and CDR2: LGHNA, YNFKEQ. Between the trimmed V and J ends, which lost 1 base and 0 bases, there was a span of 7 bases. This CDR3 has 15 amino acids.

This chain links TRBV28 with TRBJ2-5; 10 nucleotides align to TRBD2. This CDR3 region has 19 residues. The V gene's germline CDR1 is MDHEN and CDR2 SYDVKM. V shed 2 bases, J shed 1 base, and the junction held 13 bases outside the gene matches. The DNA of the CDR3 is TGTGCCAGCAGTTTACCTATATCCCTCCAGCGGGAGGGCCAAGAGACCCAGTACTTC. Residues: CASSLPISLQREGQETQYF.

This chain joins TRBV6-1 and TRBJ2-7; 10 bases fit TRBD1. The CDR3 has 15 amino acids. The ends lost 3 bases at V and 5 bases at J; junction bases unmatched: 7. Per germline, CDR1 MNHNS and CDR2 SASEGT. CDR3 loop: CASSEWTGGMNEQYF. CDR3 in DNA: TGTGCCAGCAGTGAGTGGACAGGGGGGATGAACGAGCAGTACTTC.

The chain couples TRBV6-5 to TRBJ2-5; 7 positions agree with TRBD1. Germline CDR1 is MNHEY and CDR2 is SVGAGI. CDR3 length equals 12 residues. V lost 6 bases, J lost 5 bases, and 3 bases stayed unmatched. Written as DNA, the CDR3 is TGTGCCAGCAGACAGGGGTGGGAGACCCAGTACTTC. It encodes CASRQGWETQYF.

The V and J genes are TRBV7-3 and TRBJ2-1; 7 nucleotides align to TRBD2. Germline V gives CDR1 SGHTA, CDR2 FQGTGA. The CDR3 totals 14 residues. V trimming: 5 bases; J trimming: 6 bases; junction bases outside the gene matches: 7. CDR3: CASSPGGVLNEQFF. The CDR3 nucleotides read TGTGCCAGCAGCCCGGGGGGAGTTCTCAATGAGCAGTTCTTC.

A single count supports this clone. V usage is TRBV5-4 and J usage is TRBJ1-3; perhaps TRBD1 as D (5 bases). The V gene lost 4 bases and the J gene lost 2 bases, with 13 bases spanning the gap. This CDR3 is 15 amino acids long. Germline V gives CDR1 SGHNT, CDR2 YYREEE (reference sequence). CDR3 in amino acids: CASSLAGFAGNTIYF. CDR3 DNA sequence: TGTGCCAGCAGCCTCGCAGGGTTCGCTGGAAACACCATATATTTT.

The CDR3 is CASGSGNGNTIYF. DNA for the CDR3: TGTGCTAGTGGTTCCGGGAATGGAAACACCATATATTTT. The genes are TRBV12-5 and TRBJ1-3, with unresolved D. Germline lookup yields CDR1 LGHNT and CDR2 FRNRAP. V dropped 4 bases and J dropped 3 bases, with 7 bases sitting between them. The CDR3 runs 13 residues. Using reference TRBV12-5 and TRBJ1-3 for the parts outside the CDR3, the full variable domain is DARVTQTPRHKVTEMGQEVTMRCQPILGHNTVFWYRQTMMQGLELLAYFRNRAPLDDSGMPKDRFSAEMPDATLATLKIQPSEPRDSAVYFCASGSGNGNTIYFGEGSWLTVV.

This rearrangement joins TRBV12-5 to TRBJ1-1; D is ambiguous. The germline CDR1 and CDR2 sequences are LGHNT and FRNRAP. V dropped 4 bases and J dropped 2 bases, with 11 bases sitting between them. This CDR3 is 14 amino acids long. The CDR3 here is CASGSHTVNTEAFF. CDR3 DNA sequence: TGTGCTAGTGGTTCCCACACCGTAAACACTGAAGCTTTCTTT.

This rearrangement joins TRBV7-9 to TRBJ2-3; D might be TRBD1 (6 bases). Deletions cut 11 bases from V and 2 bases from J, with 11 bases between. From germline, CDR1 is SEHNR and CDR2 FQNEAQ (reference sequence). This CDR3 spans 12 amino acids. The CDR3 DNA follows: TGTGCCTGCAAGGGGGACACAGATACGCAGTATTTT. This gives the protein CACKGDTDTQYF.

This rearrangement joins TRBV7-8 to TRBJ2-7, with D maybe TRBD1 (5 bases). The germline V gene has CDR1 SGHVS and CDR2 FQNEAQ. V gave up 1 base and J gave up 6 bases, with 16 bases separating them. CDR3 length: 15 residues. The DNA for the CDR3 is TGTGCCAGCAGCTTAGTAGGGTTGGGTCAGGGCGAGCAGTACTTC. This encodes CASSLVGLGQGEQYF. Full variable domain (outside the CDR3, taken from reference TRBV7-8 and TRBJ2-7): GAGVSQSPRYKVAKRGQDVALRCDPISGHVSLFWYQQALGQGPEFLTYFQNEAQLDKSGLPSDRFFAERPEGSVSTLKIQRTQQEDSAVYLCASSLVGLGQGEQYFGPGTRLTVT.

The V and J genes are TRBV9 and TRBJ1-1, with 7 bases matching TRBD1. Germline assignment: CDR1 SGDLS and CDR2 YYNGEE. The junction had 11 bases not matched to a gene; V was cut back by 4 bases and J by 2 bases. CDR3 length: 16 residues. The CDR3 DNA reads TGTGCCAGCAGCAAAACCGGGACAGTGGGAAACACTGAAGCTTTCTTT. Amino acid sequence: CASSKTGTVGNTEAFF.

The chain is built from TRBV19 and TRBJ1-6; D possibly corresponds to TRBD1 (6 bases). The CDR3 sequence is 14 residues long. The V end lost 4 bases, the J end lost 11 bases, and 15 bases lay between the germline ends. Germline loops: CDR1 LNHDA, CDR2 SQIVND (reference sequence). The CDR3, as DNA: TGTGCCAGTAGTACGGACAGTGTTTATGCACCCCTCCACTTT. It codes for CASSTDSVYAPLHF. The complete variable domain, with remaining parts taken from reference TRBV19 and TRBJ1-6, reads DGGITQSPKYLFRKEGQNVTLSCEQNLNHDAMYWYRQDPGQGLRLIYYSQIVNDFQKGDIAEGYSVSREKKESFPLTVTSAQKNPTAFYLCASSTDSVYAPLHFGNGTRLTVT.

In regard to this clone: Other DNA sequences in the sample encode the same CDR3. This rearrangement joins TRBV19 to TRBJ1-3; 9 bases are a match to TRBD1. Trimming removed 6 bases from V and 4 bases from J; junction bases left unmatched: 4. Germline CDR1 and CDR2: LNHDA and SQIVND (reference sequence). This CDR3 region has 14 residues. CDR3 amino acids: CASRQGAGGNTIYF. CDR3 DNA sequence: TGTGCCAGTAGACAGGGGGCCGGAGGAAACACCATATATTTT.

The J gene is TRBJ1-1, the V gene TRBV28; weak D call: TRBD1 (6 bases). V gave up 7 bases and J gave up 3 bases, with 12 bases separating them. Germline assignment: CDR1 MDHEN and CDR2 SYDVKM. The CDR3 has 13 amino acids. The CDR3 sequence is CASNTGTYTEAFF. For the CDR3, the DNA is TGTGCCAGCAATACAGGGACCTACACTGAAGCTTTCTTT.

The rearrangement joins TRBV5-1 to TRBJ1-2; D possibly corresponds to TRBD1 (6 bases). This CDR3 contains 15 residues. The V end lost 0 bases, the J end lost 5 bases, and 14 bases lay between the germline ends. Per germline, CDR1 SGHRS and CDR2 YFSETQ. The CDR3 spells CASSLAWGRGYGYTF. The CDR3 bases are TGCGCCAGCAGCTTGGCCTGGGGGCGCGGATATGGCTACACCTTC.

This chain uses TRBV7-2 with TRBJ2-7, with 8 bases aligning to TRBD1. Unmatched junction bases numbered 15, after V lost 6 bases and J lost 5 bases. The germline gives CDR1 SGHTA, CDR2 FQGNSA. This CDR3 has 16 residues. The DNA of the CDR3 is TGTGCCAGCAGACGAGGACAGGGAGAAACCTGGCACGAGCAGTACTTC. This translates into CASRRGQGETWHEQYF.

In nucleotides, the CDR3 is TGTGCCAGCAGCTTACAGGGCAGGGACCTCACAGATACGCAGTATTTT. It specifies CASSLQGRDLTDTQYF. The rearrangement joins TRBV9 to TRBJ2-3, with a tentative D call TRBD1 (6 bases). This CDR3 spans 16 amino acids. The ends were cut back, 4 bases at V and 2 bases at J, with 17 bases in the middle. Germline values: CDR1 SGDLS, CDR2 YYNGEE.

This clone was seen once. The chain joins TRBV6-1 to TRBJ1-2; D gene unclear. V was shortened by 0 bases and J by 4 bases, with 9 bases between the two germline ends. This CDR3 has 14 amino acids. The germline V gene encodes CDR1 MNHNS and CDR2 SASEGT. CDR3 sequence: CASSEALLAYGYTF. The CDR3, as DNA: TGTGCCAGCAGTGAAGCGCTTTTGGCCTATGGCTACACCTTC.

The chain has TRBV6-5 and TRBJ1-1, with D unresolved. Trimming stripped 0 bases from V and 8 bases from J, with 13 bases between. The CDR3 extends over 14 amino acids. CDR1 and CDR2 (germline): MNHEY, SVGAGI. CDR3 residues: CASSYSGPPGEAFF. In DNA form, the CDR3 reads TGTGCCAGCAGTTACTCCGGGCCTCCGGGAGAAGCTTTCTTT.

CDR3 in DNA: TGCGCCAGCAGCCAAGTCGGGATACCAACCTACGAGCAGTACTTC. Translated, it gives CASSQVGIPTYEQYF. The chain uses TRBV4-1 and TRBJ2-7; a possible D gene is TRBD2 (5 bases). The length of the CDR3 is 15 residues. Germline CDR1 is MGHRA and CDR2 is YSYEKL. The V end was cut by 1 base, the J end by 2 bases, with 12 bases between.

Only a few counts were recorded for this clone. The chain is built from TRBV3-1 (or the pseudogene TRBV3-2) and TRBJ2-3, with 11 bases identical to TRBD2. Trimming at V came to 2 bases and at J to 2 bases, leaving 12 bases not matched to a gene. The CDR3 contains 19 residues. Germline CDR1 LGHDT, CDR2 YNNKEL (reference sequence). This CDR3 is CASSQLGLAGADDTDTQYF. The CDR3 DNA reads as TGTGCCAGCAGCCAACTCGGACTAGCGGGTGCGGATGACACAGATACGCAGTATTTT.

This sequence joins TRBV6-6 and TRBJ2-1; D is ambiguous. Trimming shortened V by 10 bases and J by 7 bases, and 11 bases separated the two germline ends. The CDR3 has 11 amino acids. CDR1 MNHNY and CDR2 SVGAGI come from the germline V gene (reference sequence). In DNA, the CDR3 is TGTGCCACTACGGAGCGAAATGAGCAGTTCTTC. This sequence encodes CATTERNEQFF.